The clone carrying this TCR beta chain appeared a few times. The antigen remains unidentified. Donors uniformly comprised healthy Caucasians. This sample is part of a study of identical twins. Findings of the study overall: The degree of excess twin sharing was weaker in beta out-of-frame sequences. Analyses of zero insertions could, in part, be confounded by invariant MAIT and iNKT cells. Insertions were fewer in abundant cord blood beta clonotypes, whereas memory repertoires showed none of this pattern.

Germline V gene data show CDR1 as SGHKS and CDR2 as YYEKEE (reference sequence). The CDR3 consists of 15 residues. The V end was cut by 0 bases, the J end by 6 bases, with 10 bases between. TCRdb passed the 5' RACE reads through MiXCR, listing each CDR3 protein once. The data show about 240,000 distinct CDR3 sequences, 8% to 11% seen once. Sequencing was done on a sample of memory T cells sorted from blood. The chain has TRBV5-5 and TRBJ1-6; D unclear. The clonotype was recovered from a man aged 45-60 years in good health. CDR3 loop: CASSLGGSVNSPLHF. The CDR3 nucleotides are TGTGCCAGCAGCTTGGGGGGATCGGTTAATTCACCCCTCCACTTT.